The 13 T cell receptor beta chains given below trace back to one sample, sequenced in a study of blood T cell repertoires in COVID-19. Produced via immunoSEQ multiplex PCR; TCRdb's table is partial and in-frame only. The sample includes over 95,000 clones, roughly 80% seen only once; the top ten take roughly 1.4%. The material sequenced was peripheral blood. These receptors originate from a man in his fifties or sixties with acute or convalescent COVID-19.

The rearrangement uses TRBV11-1 and TRBJ2-3; 9 bases align to TRBD2. Germline V gene sequence: CDR1 SGHAT, CDR2 FQDESV (reference sequence). The CDR3 has 16 amino acids. Unmatched junction bases numbered 8, after V lost 3 bases and J lost 4 bases. The CDR3 loop is CASSFLGAGGADTQYF. In DNA form, the CDR3 reads TGTGCCAGCAGCTTCCTGGGAGCGGGGGGTGCAGATACGCAGTATTTT.

V and J are TRBV2 and TRBJ2-2; 11 nucleotides align to TRBD2. In germline, CDR1 is SNHLY, CDR2 FYNNEI. J gave up 6 bases and V 7 bases, and 7 bases lay outside the gene matches. There are 15 residues in the CDR3. As DNA, the CDR3 is TGTGCCAGCACGGCTAGCGGGGGGTACGCCGGGGAGCTGTTTTTT. This encodes CASTASGGYAGELFF.

J is TRBJ2-2 and V is TRBV28; D call uncertain. This CDR3 contains 13 residues. Per the germline V gene, CDR1 is MDHEN and CDR2 is SYDVKM. V was clipped by 8 bases and J by 2 bases, with 9 bases between them. CDR3 loop: CASLMANTGELFF. The CDR3 nucleotides read TGTGCCAGCCTCATGGCCAACACCGGGGAGCTGTTTTTT.

The rearrangement uses TRBV5-8 and TRBJ1-2; D is perhaps TRBD1 (5 bases). Looked up from germline, CDR1 is SGHTS and CDR2 is YDEGEE. The CDR3 totals 12 residues. Trimming removed 4 bases at V and 6 bases at J, with 10 bases between. DNA of the CDR3: TGTGCCAGCAGCCGGAGGGGAAATGGCTACACCTTC. It codes for CASSRRGNGYTF.

In its sample, this clone was seen a few times. CDR3 sequence: CASSEQRQGHGYTF. In nucleotides, the CDR3 is TGTGCCAGCAGTGAACAAAGACAGGGCCATGGCTACACCTTC. V is TRBV2 and J is TRBJ1-2, with 7 bases fitting TRBD1. The germline CDR1 and CDR2 sequences are SNHLY and FYNNEI. CDR3 size: 14 residues. The trim removed 2 bases at V and 6 bases at J, leaving 6 bases unmatched.

This chain connects TRBV5-6 to TRBJ1-3, with D maybe TRBD1 (5 bases). Germline V gene lookup returns CDR1 SGHDT and CDR2 YYEEEE. The length of the CDR3 is 16 residues. V lost 5 bases, J lost 0 bases, and 15 bases lay in between. The CDR3 DNA sequence: TGTGCCAGCAGGGCGGGGGTCAGCCTCTCTGGAAACACCATATATTTT. It is translated as CASRAGVSLSGNTIYF.

The V and J genes are TRBV24-1 and TRBJ2-3; D is uncertain. V lost 4 bases to trimming and J lost 1 base, with 8 bases between them. This CDR3 has 14 residues. Looked up from germline, CDR1 is KGHDR and CDR2 is SFDVKD. CDR3 protein: CATSETMGTDTQYF. The CDR3 nucleotides read TGTGCCACCAGTGAAACAATGGGCACAGATACGCAGTATTTT.

V and J are TRBV5-4 and TRBJ1-2; maybe TRBD1 (5 bases). The CDR3 runs 13 residues. V lost 5 bases to trimming and J lost 6 bases, with 14 bases between them. Germline V lookup: CDR1 SGHNT, CDR2 YYREEE (reference sequence). In nucleotides, the CDR3 is TGTGCCAGCAGACAGGCCGGGACTGATGGCTACACCTTC. Encoded protein: CASRQAGTDGYTF.

V and J are TRBV10-3 and TRBJ2-3; 8 bases are a match to TRBD2. The CDR3 extends over 16 amino acids. Germline V lookup: CDR1 ENHRY, CDR2 SYGVKD. V trimming: 2 bases; J trimming: 2 bases; junction bases outside the gene matches: 6. The CDR3 sequence is CAISERAGANTDTQYF. In DNA, the CDR3 is TGTGCCATCAGTGAGCGAGCGGGGGCTAACACAGATACGCAGTATTTT.

This clone came up a few times. The genes are TRBV19 and TRBJ2-2, with 10 bases matching TRBD2. The CDR3 runs to 16 residues. The V and J ends lost 7 bases and 1 base, in that order; junction bases with no gene match: 6. Germline-derived CDR1 and CDR2 are LNHDA and SQIVND (reference sequence). CDR3 in DNA: TGTGCCAGTACCCCTAGCGGGGGAGGGAACACCGGGGAGCTGTTTTTT. Protein product: CASTPSGGGNTGELFF.

The chain uses TRBV6-5 and TRBJ1-3; 10 nucleotides align to TRBD1. The CDR3 is made up of 14 amino acids. Germline CDR1 and CDR2: MNHEY and SVGAGI. The V gene end was trimmed by 7 bases and the J gene end by 7 bases; junction bases not matched to a gene: 7. The CDR3 is CASISGQGLNTIYF. CDR3 bases: TGTGCCAGCATCTCGGGACAGGGGCTCAACACCATATATTTT.

The chain is built from TRBV24-1 and TRBJ1-2; 8 bases are shared with TRBD1. This CDR3 is built from 13 residues. J gave up 10 bases and V 7 bases, and 10 bases lay outside the gene matches. CDR1 and CDR2 (germline): KGHDR, SFDVKD. The CDR3 sequence: CATRPGQGGAYTF. For the CDR3, the DNA is TGTGCCACCAGACCAGGACAGGGAGGGGCCTACACCTTC.

This chain's CDR3 is CASSVGGFANEQFF. Written as DNA, the CDR3 is TGTGCCAGCAGCGTAGGAGGTTTTGCCAATGAGCAGTTCTTC. The chain couples TRBV9 to TRBJ2-1, with D hard to call. The CDR3 is made up of 14 amino acids. Germline V gives CDR1 SGDLS, CDR2 YYNGEE. Trimming stripped 0 bases from V and 6 bases from J, with 10 bases between.